The 28 T cell receptor beta chains below were found in one sample sequenced in a study of T cell changes during pregnancy in multiple sclerosis. Profiled with immunoSEQ multiplex PCR; TCRdb holds only in-frame clones, not every one. The sample holds about 84,000 clones, about 93% seen once. The specimen comprised peripheral blood, sampled in the second trimester of pregnancy. These receptors came from a female donor in good health, enrolled as a control in a pregnancy study.

CDR3 sequence: CASSPSVGQVYNEQFF. CDR3 DNA sequence: TGTGCCAGCAGTCCCTCCGTGGGACAGGTCTACAATGAGCAGTTCTTC. The chain joins TRBV27 to TRBJ2-1; 8 bases map to TRBD1. V shed 5 bases and J 3 bases; nucleotides not matched to a gene: 9. CDR1 MNHEY and CDR2 SMNVEV come from the germline V gene (reference sequence). The CDR3 runs 16 residues.

This clone is a singleton in its sample. The chain has TRBV28 and TRBJ1-5, with D possibly being TRBD1 (5 bases). The CDR3 consists of 15 residues. Trimming cost V 3 bases and J 6 bases, with 15 bases left between them. The V gene's germline CDR1 is MDHEN and CDR2 SYDVKM. CDR3 in DNA: TGTGCCAGCAGTTTTGTCCTATGGGGGGGTCAGCCCCAGCATTTT. Protein: CASSFVLWGGQPQHF.

The chain recombines TRBV4-1 with TRBJ2-3; tentative D call: TRBD2 (7 bases). V was shortened by 3 bases and J by 0 bases, with 13 bases between the two germline ends. The length of the CDR3 is 16 residues. Germline-derived CDR1 and CDR2 are MGHRA and YSYEKL. Here the CDR3 reads CASSQGASGSTDTQYF. DNA of the CDR3: TGCGCCAGCAGCCAGGGGGCTAGCGGTAGCACAGATACGCAGTATTTT.

The chain recombines TRBV7-9 with TRBJ2-6; 7 nucleotides match TRBD1. Trimming removed 7 bases from V and 2 bases from J; junction bases left unmatched: 5. The CDR3 loop spans 15 amino acids. Germline V gene data show CDR1 as SEHNR and CDR2 as FQNEAQ (reference sequence). CDR3 nucleotide sequence: TGTGCCAGCAAAACAGGGGACCCTGGGGCCAACGTCCTGACTTTC. It specifies CASKTGDPGANVLTF.

This chain connects TRBV5-1 to TRBJ2-5; TRBD2 matches at 7 bases. This CDR3 has 16 amino acids. The germline V gene encodes CDR1 SGHRS and CDR2 YFSETQ. V dropped 2 bases and J dropped 2; count of bases not matched to a gene: 9. The CDR3 sequence: CASSLGASGPQETQYF. Here the CDR3 DNA reads TGCGCCAGCAGCTTAGGGGCTAGCGGCCCACAAGAGACCCAGTACTTC. Variable domain in full (rest from reference TRBV5-1 and TRBJ2-5): KAGVTQTPRYLIKTRGQQVTLSCSPISGHRSVSWYQQTPGQGLQFLFEYFSETQRNKGNFPGRFSGRQFSNSRSEMNVSTLELGDSALYLCASSLGASGPQETQYFGPGTRLLVL.

The genes are TRBV7-6 and TRBJ2-7; no definite D call. Trimming stripped 6 bases from V and 0 bases from J, with 6 bases between. The CDR3 is made up of 12 amino acids. Germline-derived CDR1 and CDR2 are SGHVS and FNYEAQ. The CDR3 region has the DNA TGTGCCAGCAGTTATAGCTCCTACGAGCAGTACTTC. This gives the protein CASSYSSYEQYF.

V gene TRBV28 combines with J gene TRBJ1-6; 8 positions agree with TRBD1. The CDR3 spans 19 residues. V lost 3 bases, J lost 1 base, and 11 bases stayed unmatched. Germline assignment: CDR1 MDHEN and CDR2 SYDVKM. CDR3 in DNA: TGTGCCAGCAGTTTTTCAGGGGGCCAGGGAGCGTCCTATAATTCACCCCTCCACTTT. This translates into CASSFSGGQGASYNSPLHF. Supplemented by reference TRBV28 and TRBJ1-6, the full variable domain reads DVKVTQSSRYLVKRTGEKVFLECVQDMDHENMFWYRQDPGLGLRLIYFSYDVKMKEKGDIPEGYSVSREKKERFSLILESASTNQTSMYLCASSFSGGQGASYNSPLHFGNGTRLTVT.

The chain links TRBV28 to TRBJ1-2, with TRBD1 identical over 7 bases. The CDR3 is 14 residues long. Germline V gene lookup returns CDR1 MDHEN and CDR2 SYDVKM. With V trimmed by 5 bases and J by 4 bases, 7 bases remained unmatched. The DNA for the CDR3 is TGTGCCAGCAGTCCCGACTGGGACAGCTATGGCTACACCTTC. Residues: CASSPDWDSYGYTF.

The V and J genes are TRBV2 and TRBJ2-7; perhaps TRBD1 as D (6 bases). CDR3 length: 17 amino acids. In germline, CDR1 is SNHLY, CDR2 FYNNEI. The V gene lost 1 base and the J gene lost 1 base, with 17 bases spanning the gap. CDR3 nucleotides: TGTGCCAGCAGTGAAGGGTCAGGGGCGGTTTTGTCCTACGAGCAGTACTTC. It specifies CASSEGSGAVLSYEQYF. Supplemented by reference TRBV2 and TRBJ2-7, the full variable domain reads EPEVTQTPSHQVTQMGQEVILRCVPISNHLYFYWYRQILGQKVEFLVSFYNNEISEKSEIFDDQFSVERPDGSNFTLKIRSTKLEDSAMYFCASSEGSGAVLSYEQYFGPGTRLTVT.

V usage is TRBV19 and J usage is TRBJ1-5; TRBD1 agrees at 9 bases. The CDR3 loop spans 15 amino acids. Germline V CDR1 and CDR2: LNHDA, SQIVND (reference sequence). The ends lost 7 bases at V and 4 bases at J; junction bases unmatched: 8. The CDR3 DNA is TGTGCCAGTAAGGGGTCGGACAGGGGAAATCAGCCCCAGCATTTT. Its protein is CASKGSDRGNQPQHF.

The chain couples TRBV28 to TRBJ2-1, with D possibly TRBD2 on 6 matching bases. Trimming stripped 4 bases from V and 9 bases from J, with 19 bases between. The CDR3 has 15 amino acids. CDR1 is MDHEN and CDR2 is SYDVKM in the germline V gene. CDR3: CASSSSVRVRGEQFF. The CDR3, as DNA: TGTGCCAGCAGTTCTAGCGTGCGGGTTCGCGGTGAGCAGTTCTTC.

The chain combines TRBV5-1 with TRBJ1-3, with D perhaps TRBD1 (6 bases). V lost 7 bases, J lost 4 bases, and 18 bases lay in between. The CDR3 loop spans 15 amino acids. CDR1 SGHRS and CDR2 YFSETQ come from the germline V gene. The DNA for the CDR3 is TGCGCCAGCGGATTAAATTATGGGGGCGGAAACACCATATATTTT. It is translated as CASGLNYGGGNTIYF. Drawing the rest from reference TRBV5-1 and TRBJ1-3, the complete variable domain is KAGVTQTPRYLIKTRGQQVTLSCSPISGHRSVSWYQQTPGQGLQFLFEYFSETQRNKGNFPGRFSGRQFSNSRSEMNVSTLELGDSALYLCASGLNYGGGNTIYFGEGSWLTVV.

The CDR3 DNA sequence: TGTGCCAGCACTCAGGAGGGTTTTCGGGAAAAACTGTTTTTT. Protein product: CASTQEGFREKLFF. The rearrangement links TRBV2 to TRBJ1-4; D remains ambiguous. Trimming shortened V by 7 bases and J by 8 bases, and 17 bases separated the two germline ends. Germline values: CDR1 SNHLY, CDR2 FYNNEI. CDR3 length equals 14 residues.

The chain uses TRBV29-1 and TRBJ2-5; 7 bases are a match to TRBD1. Germline V gives CDR1 SQVTM, CDR2 ANQGSEA. V was clipped by 7 bases and J by 5 bases; unmatched bases: 7. This CDR3 has 12 amino acids. Here the CDR3 reads CSATGVEETQYF. In DNA, the CDR3 is TGCAGCGCTACAGGGGTTGAGGAGACCCAGTACTTC.

The rearrangement links TRBV7-2 to TRBJ2-7; D may be TRBD1 (5 bases). V was pared by 2 bases and J by 4 bases, with 15 bases between. Germline V gene sequence: CDR1 SGHTA, CDR2 FQGNSA. The CDR3 is 15 amino acids. The CDR3 nucleotides read TGTGCCAGCAGCTTAATCGACAGTTCCCTTTACGAGCAGTACTTC. Its translation is CASSLIDSSLYEQYF.

The chain recombines TRBV4-2 with TRBJ2-7; 9 bases map to TRBD2. Germline V gene data show CDR1 as LGHNA and CDR2 as YNFKEQ. The CDR3 length is 14 residues. V lost 0 bases, J lost 4 bases, and 1 base stayed unmatched. This CDR3 reads CASSQDTSGYEQYF. DNA for the CDR3: TGTGCCAGCAGCCAAGATACTAGCGGGTACGAGCAGTACTTC.

This clone was counted once. V and J are TRBV2 and TRBJ2-4; TRBD2 might be the D (6 bases). This CDR3 comprises 15 residues. V was shortened by 5 bases and J by 0 bases, with 11 bases between the two germline ends. The germline V gene has CDR1 SNHLY and CDR2 FYNNEI. The CDR3 DNA follows: TGTGCCAGCAGTTGGGACTTTTTAGCCAAAAACATTCAGTACTTC. It is translated as CASSWDFLAKNIQYF.

The chain employs TRBV19 and TRBJ1-3; no clear D. The CDR3 runs 16 residues. Germline assignment: CDR1 LNHDA and CDR2 SQIVND (reference sequence). The V end lost 3 bases, the J end lost 0 bases, and 12 bases lay between the germline ends. CDR3 region: CASSMTEVTSGNTIYF. In DNA, the CDR3 is TGTGCCAGTAGTATGACGGAGGTAACCTCTGGAAACACCATATATTTT.

This rearrangement joins TRBV18 to TRBJ2-3; 7 nucleotides agree with TRBD2. Per the germline V gene, CDR1 is KGHSH and CDR2 is LQKENI. V shed 0 bases, J shed 6 bases, and the junction held 6 bases outside the gene matches. The CDR3 runs to 15 residues. This CDR3 reads CASSPPREPRDTQYF. CDR3 nucleotide sequence: TGTGCCAGCTCACCACCGCGGGAGCCCCGGGATACGCAGTATTTT.

This clone was seen a single time. This chain uses TRBV18 with TRBJ2-6; D is unresolved. Germline V gene data show CDR1 as KGHSH and CDR2 as LQKENI. The ends were cut back, 3 bases at V and 1 base at J, with 7 bases in the middle. The CDR3 covers 15 residues. In DNA, the CDR3 is TGTGCCAGCTCACCTAACTTGTCTGGGGCCAACGTCCTGACTTTC. Its translation is CASSPNLSGANVLTF.

The rearrangement links TRBV7-2 to TRBJ1-2; 7 positions agree with TRBD1. The CDR3 is 15 residues long. Trimming removed 4 bases from V and 2 bases from J; junction bases left unmatched: 7. Germline assignment: CDR1 SGHTA and CDR2 FQGNSA. In nucleotides, the CDR3 is TGTGCCAGCAGCTCATCCGGGACAGAGAACTATGGCTACACCTTC. As protein: CASSSSGTENYGYTF.

The gene calls are TRBV4-2 and TRBJ2-7, with 9 bases identical to TRBD2. The CDR3 runs 17 residues. With V trimmed by 0 bases and J by 5 bases, 11 bases remained unmatched. CDR1 LGHNA and CDR2 YNFKEQ come from the germline V gene. For the CDR3, the DNA is TGTGCCAGCAGCCAAGAGGGAGCGAGCGGGAGGCGGAACGAGCAGTACTTC. The encoded protein is CASSQEGASGRRNEQYF.

The chain couples TRBV6-1 to TRBJ2-7, with TRBD2 as a possible D gene (5 bases). The CDR3 runs to 15 residues. The V end was cut by 1 base, the J end by 3 bases, with 13 bases between. Germline V gives CDR1 MNHNS, CDR2 SASEGT. CDR3 DNA sequence: TGTGCCAGCAGTGAAGAGTTCGGGGAAATCTACGAGCAGTACTTC. Translated, it gives CASSEEFGEIYEQYF.

V and J are TRBV11-2 and TRBJ2-7; TRBD1 is a possible D gene (6 bases). The germline V gene encodes CDR1 SGHAT and CDR2 FQNNGV. Between the trimmed V and J ends, which lost 2 bases and 7 bases, there was a span of 18 bases. CDR3 length equals 15 residues. The CDR3 bases are TGTGCCAGCAGCTTAAATCCTAGGGGGAGCAATGAGCAGTACTTC. It translates to CASSLNPRGSNEQYF.

V is TRBV2 and J is TRBJ1-5; 8 positions agree with TRBD1. The CDR3 loop spans 20 amino acids. CDR1 and CDR2 from the germline V gene are SNHLY and FYNNEI. Unmatched junction bases numbered 21, after V lost 8 bases and J lost 0 bases. CDR3 nucleotides: TGTGCCAGCCTACCTAAAAAGTATCTCAGGACAGGGAATAGCAATCAGCCCCAGCATTTT. This sequence encodes CASLPKKYLRTGNSNQPQHF.

V usage is TRBV5-1 and J usage is TRBJ2-5; maybe TRBD2 (6 bases). Per the germline V gene, CDR1 is SGHRS and CDR2 is YFSETQ. The CDR3 extends over 14 amino acids. Between the trimmed V and J ends, which lost 4 bases and 5 bases, there was a span of 15 bases. The CDR3 sequence: CASSHRLGQETQYF. CDR3 bases: TGCGCCAGCAGCCACCGACTAGGGCAGGAGACCCAGTACTTC. The whole variable domain, filled in from reference TRBV5-1 and TRBJ2-5, reads KAGVTQTPRYLIKTRGQQVTLSCSPISGHRSVSWYQQTPGQGLQFLFEYFSETQRNKGNFPGRFSGRQFSNSRSEMNVSTLELGDSALYLCASSHRLGQETQYFGPGTRLLVL.

This chain's CDR3 is CASGGAGGDNEQFF. CDR3 bases: TGTGCCAGCGGGGGCGCCGGTGGGGACAATGAGCAGTTCTTC. The rearrangement joins TRBV2 to TRBJ2-1, with D possibly TRBD1 on 6 matching bases. The ends were cut back, 8 bases at V and 5 bases at J, with 16 bases in the middle. This CDR3 has 14 amino acids. The germline V gene encodes CDR1 SNHLY and CDR2 FYNNEI.

The V call is TRBV28, the J call TRBJ1-4; D remains unclear. The CDR3 spans 15 residues. The germline V gene has CDR1 MDHEN and CDR2 SYDVKM. V lost 3 bases and J 5 bases, leaving 13 bases between the germline ends. The CDR3: CASSFLGEENEKLFF. The DNA of the CDR3 is TGTGCCAGCAGTTTCCTTGGGGAGGAGAATGAAAAACTGTTTTTT.